These 30 T cell receptor beta chains share one sample of origin, sequenced in a study of blood T cell repertoires in COVID-19. TCRdb's copy holds only in-frame clones and misses some; the assay was immunoSEQ multiplex PCR. The sample carries fewer than 100,000 clones, around 86% recorded once. The sequencing sample was made of peripheral blood. Every receptor here comes from a man aged 45 to 65 with acute or convalescent COVID-19.

The chain combines TRBV10-2 with TRBJ2-2, with D perhaps matching TRBD2 (5 bases). The V gene's germline CDR1 is WSHSY and CDR2 SAAADI. The V end lost 7 bases, the J end lost 5 bases, and 11 bases lay between the germline ends. The CDR3 totals 13 residues. The CDR3 DNA follows: TGCGCCAGCATAGCGACCCGGACCGGGGAGCTGTTTTTT. Its translation is CASIATRTGELFF.

This clone was observed once. The gene calls are TRBV3-1 (or the pseudogene TRBV3-2) and TRBJ1-5; no reliable D call. With 3 bases removed from V and 0 bases from J, the gap between germline ends came to 6 bases. The CDR3 runs 14 residues. Germline V gene sequence: CDR1 LGHDT, CDR2 YNNKEL (reference sequence). The CDR3 here is CASSQEYSNQPQHF. The CDR3 nucleotides are TGTGCCAGCAGCCAGGAGTATAGCAATCAGCCCCAGCATTTT.

The rearrangement links TRBV6-6 to TRBJ2-1; D unclear. V lost 2 bases and J lost 15, with 20 bases in between. Germline loops: CDR1 MNHNY, CDR2 SVGAGI (reference sequence). The CDR3 is 14 residues long. CDR3 protein: CASSYRGSPLRRFF. As DNA, the CDR3 is TGTGCCAGCAGTTACCGAGGATCCCCCCTCCGCAGGTTCTTC.

The rearrangement uses TRBV14 and TRBJ2-1; TRBD2 matches at 10 bases. The CDR3 spans 16 residues. J lost 4 bases, V lost 3 bases, and 6 bases had no gene match. Germline lookup yields CDR1 SGHDN and CDR2 FVKESK. The CDR3: CASSQGIAGGYNEQFF. The CDR3 DNA follows: TGTGCCAGCAGCCAGGGGATAGCGGGAGGTTACAATGAGCAGTTCTTC.

The chain employs TRBV6-5 and TRBJ2-2, with a possible D match to TRBD2 (6 bases). In germline, CDR1 is MNHEY, CDR2 SVGAGI. Trimming left V 7 bases short and J 4 bases short, with 16 bases between. The CDR3 runs to 15 residues. The CDR3 protein is CASNGGAPSTGELFF. For the CDR3, the DNA is TGTGCCAGCAATGGAGGGGCGCCCAGCACCGGGGAGCTGTTTTTT.

This clone was counted only a few times. The rearrangement joins TRBV20-1 to TRBJ1-2, with unresolved D. Germline CDR1 reads DFQATT; CDR2 reads SNEGSKA (reference sequence). This CDR3 comprises 11 residues. The V end lost 3 bases, the J end lost 4 bases, and 6 bases lay between the germline ends. CDR3 bases: TGCAGTGCTAGTGTCGGCTATGGCTACACCTTC. As protein: CSASVGYGYTF.

The chain uses TRBV11-2 and TRBJ2-5; unclear D gene. The V gene lost 5 bases and the J gene lost 2 bases, with 9 bases spanning the gap. The germline CDR1 and CDR2 sequences are SGHAT and FQNNGV. The CDR3 spans 13 residues. This chain's CDR3 is CASSRSQQETQYF. The CDR3 coding sequence is TGTGCCAGCAGCCGAAGCCAACAAGAGACCCAGTACTTC.

CDR3 amino acids: CASNQGTVNTGELFF. The CDR3 DNA reads as TGCGCCAGCAACCAGGGGACGGTGAACACCGGGGAGCTGTTTTTT. The V and J genes are TRBV5-1 and TRBJ2-2; D perhaps matches TRBD1 (6 bases). V gave up 6 bases and J gave up 1 base, with 13 bases separating them. This CDR3 has 15 amino acids. Germline CDR1 is SGHRS and CDR2 is YFSETQ.

The rearrangement links TRBV19 to TRBJ1-5, with 8 nucleotides matching TRBD1. Germline CDR1 is LNHDA and CDR2 is SQIVND (reference sequence). This CDR3 contains 15 residues. V shed 9 bases, J shed 1 base, and the junction held 8 bases outside the gene matches. CDR3 bases: TGTGCCAGCCTCCGGACAGGGAAGAGCAATCAGCCCCAGCATTTT. It specifies CASLRTGKSNQPQHF.

The chain uses TRBV5-1 and TRBJ1-1, with a tentative D call TRBD1 (6 bases). Trimming stripped 0 bases from V and 4 bases from J, with 10 bases between. CDR1 is SGHRS, CDR2 YFSETQ, per germline. The CDR3 has 14 residues. CDR3 DNA sequence: TGCGCCAGCAGCTTGGCGGCAGGGGCCACTGAAGCTTTCTTT. Encoded protein: CASSLAAGATEAFF.

This chain links TRBV7-2 with TRBJ1-1; D gene uncertain. The germline V and J ends were trimmed by 4 bases and 0 bases, with 9 bases remaining between them. From germline, CDR1 is SGHTA and CDR2 FQGNSA. The CDR3 length is 14 residues. The CDR3 region is CASSSNIMNTEAFF. CDR3 in DNA: TGTGCCAGCAGCTCAAACATCATGAACACTGAAGCTTTCTTT.

The V gene is TRBV5-1, the J gene TRBJ1-1, with a tentative D call TRBD1 (6 bases). Deletions cut 7 bases from V and 1 base from J, with 11 bases between. Per germline, CDR1 SGHRS and CDR2 YFSETQ. CDR3 size: 13 residues. CDR3 DNA sequence: TGCGCCAGCGGGGCGACAGGGAACACTGAAGCTTTCTTT. It translates to CASGATGNTEAFF.

This clone is a singleton in its sample. The V and J genes are TRBV27 and TRBJ2-1, with D tentatively TRBD2 (6 bases). Per the germline V gene, CDR1 is MNHEY and CDR2 is SMNVEV (reference sequence). The V end was cut by 7 bases, the J end by 2 bases, with 12 bases between. The CDR3 totals 14 residues. CDR3 in amino acids: CASKAGRTYNEQFF. CDR3 coding DNA: TGTGCCAGCAAAGCGGGCCGAACCTACAATGAGCAGTTCTTC.

The chain joins TRBV12-3 or TRBV12-4 to TRBJ1-5; D remains unclear. The CDR3 covers 13 residues. Trimming took off 4 bases at V and 4 bases at J, with 8 bases between the two ends. Here the CDR3 reads CASSSDGNQPQHF. The CDR3 DNA follows: TGTGCCAGCAGTTCTGACGGGAATCAGCCCCAGCATTTT.

CDR3: CATRVGGNTEAFF. CDR3 in DNA: TGTGCCACCAGGGTAGGGGGGAACACTGAAGCTTTCTTT. This chain connects TRBV15 to TRBJ1-1, with D perhaps TRBD1 (6 bases). The V end was cut by 6 bases, the J end by 1 base, with 9 bases between. The CDR3 is made up of 13 amino acids. The germline gives CDR1 LNHNV, CDR2 YYDKDF (reference sequence).

This rearrangement joins TRBV5-6 to TRBJ1-5; TRBD1 agrees at 7 bases. Trimming took 4 bases from V and 7 from J; bases not matched to a gene: 8. The CDR3 is made up of 14 amino acids. Per germline, CDR1 SGHDT and CDR2 YYEEEE. The CDR3 nucleotides are TGTGCCAGCAGCCCTAGACAGGGCGGCCAGCCCCAGCATTTT. Amino acid sequence: CASSPRQGGQPQHF.

The CDR3 sequence: CASSLGSGRGGYEQYF. The CDR3, as DNA: TGTGCCAGCAGCTTGGGAAGCGGGAGGGGGGGCTACGAGCAGTACTTC. The chain combines TRBV5-4 with TRBJ2-7; 10 bases are a match to TRBD2. The CDR3 spans 16 residues. J was trimmed by 3 bases and V by 0 bases; bases with no gene match: 6. The germline gives CDR1 SGHNT, CDR2 YYREEE (reference sequence).

J is TRBJ2-2 and V is TRBV24-1, with D unclear. Germline lookup yields CDR1 KGHDR and CDR2 SFDVKD. Trimming removed 5 bases at V and 7 bases at J, with 7 bases between. There are 12 residues in the CDR3. The CDR3, as DNA: TGTGCCACCAGTGGCGGAGACGGGGAGCTGTTTTTT. It specifies CATSGGDGELFF.

The chain uses TRBV7-3 and TRBJ2-3, with D possibly TRBD2 on 5 matching bases. This CDR3 region has 13 residues. Germline V gene sequence: CDR1 SGHTA, CDR2 FQGTGA. V was trimmed by 3 bases and J by 4 bases, leaving 8 bases between them. DNA of the CDR3: TGTGCCAGCAGCTTGCGGGTTCCAGATACGCAGTATTTT. Translated, it gives CASSLRVPDTQYF.

The rearrangement uses TRBV6-5 and TRBJ1-1, with TRBD1 matching 10 bases. V was clipped by 5 bases and J by 7 bases; unmatched bases: 4. This CDR3 region has 13 residues. Germline CDR1 and CDR2: MNHEY and SVGAGI. CDR3 sequence: CASSRDRGSEAFF. Written as DNA, the CDR3 is TGTGCCAGCAGTCGGGACAGGGGCAGTGAAGCTTTCTTT.

This rearrangement joins TRBV2 to TRBJ2-1; the match to TRBD2 covers 10 bases. V shed 4 bases and J 0 bases; nucleotides not matched to a gene: 3. The CDR3 contains 16 residues. Per the germline V gene, CDR1 is SNHLY and CDR2 is FYNNEI. CDR3 nucleotides: TGTGCCAGCAGTGGACTAGCGGGTAGCTCCTACAATGAGCAGTTCTTC. The encoded protein is CASSGLAGSSYNEQFF.

Remarks on this clone: This CDR3 is also generated by other DNA sequences in the sample. The rearrangement uses TRBV19 and TRBJ2-7; D perhaps matches TRBD1 (6 bases). V lost 3 bases, J lost 0 bases, and 12 bases lay in between. Germline CDR1 and CDR2: LNHDA and SQIVND (reference sequence). There are 15 residues in the CDR3. The CDR3 coding sequence is TGTGCCAGTAGTATCGGGCAGGGGAACTCCTACGAGCAGTACTTC. Translated: CASSIGQGNSYEQYF. The full variable domain, with the rest looked up from reference TRBV19 and TRBJ2-7, is DGGITQSPKYLFRKEGQNVTLSCEQNLNHDAMYWYRQDPGQGLRLIYYSQIVNDFQKGDIAEGYSVSREKKESFPLTVTSAQKNPTAFYLCASSIGQGNSYEQYFGPGTRLTVT.

The chain uses TRBV30 and TRBJ1-6, with D possibly being TRBD1 (5 bases). Trimming removed 5 bases from V and 8 bases from J, with 19 bases in between. Per germline, CDR1 GTSNPN and CDR2 SVGIG (reference sequence). This CDR3 spans 15 amino acids. This CDR3 reads CAWEPLGHGDSPLHF. As DNA, the CDR3 is TGTGCCTGGGAGCCTTTGGGGCATGGAGATTCACCCCTCCACTTT.

The chain is built from TRBV11-3 and TRBJ2-2; D possibly corresponds to TRBD2 (6 bases). The CDR3 is 15 residues long. Looked up from germline, CDR1 is SGHNT and CDR2 is YENEEA. Trimming took 5 bases from V and 4 from J, leaving 14 bases between them. CDR3 sequence (DNA): TGTGCCAGCAGCCCCGGGACTTCATCCACCGGGGAGCTGTTTTTT. Its protein is CASSPGTSSTGELFF.

The J gene is TRBJ1-2, the V gene TRBV6-1; D is uncertain. Germline V gives CDR1 MNHNS, CDR2 SASEGT. Between the trimmed V and J ends, which lost 2 bases and 4 bases, there was a span of 14 bases. There are 15 residues in the CDR3. The CDR3 nucleotides read TGTGCCAGCAGTGAACTGACTTCCGGAACCTATGGCTACACCTTC. Amino acids: CASSELTSGTYGYTF.

The V call is TRBV12-3 or TRBV12-4, the J call TRBJ2-2, with D possibly being TRBD2 (5 bases). The CDR3 length is 12 residues. V lost 6 bases and J lost 6, with 8 bases in between. The CDR3 reads CASRGSPGELFF. The CDR3 nucleotides read TGTGCCAGCAGGGGGAGCCCCGGGGAGCTGTTTTTT.

This clone was seen once. This chain connects TRBV20-1 to TRBJ2-7, with a weak D call TRBD2 (5 bases). The germline V gene encodes CDR1 DFQATT and CDR2 SNEGSKA (reference sequence). The ends were cut back, 5 bases at V and 0 bases at J, with 5 bases in the middle. The CDR3 has 11 amino acids. The CDR3 sequence: CSAGSSYEQYF. CDR3 DNA: TGCAGTGCTGGGAGCTCCTACGAGCAGTACTTC.

The chain joins TRBV7-9 to TRBJ1-4; possible D gene TRBD1, 5 bases. The V gene lost 5 bases and the J gene lost 8 bases, with 21 bases spanning the gap. Per the germline V gene, CDR1 is SEHNR and CDR2 is FQNEAQ (reference sequence). CDR3 length: 16 amino acids. The CDR3 loop is CASSPQIGVTGEKLFF. The CDR3 region has the DNA TGTGCCAGCAGCCCTCAAATAGGGGTAACGGGCGAAAAACTGTTTTTT.

The rearrangement uses TRBV5-1 and TRBJ1-5, with TRBD1 identical over 8 bases. The CDR3 covers 15 residues. Germline-derived CDR1 and CDR2 are SGHRS and YFSETQ. Trimming cost V 4 bases and J 5 bases; bases outside gene matches: 8. CDR3 nucleotides: TGCGCCAGCAGCCCCCTACCACAGGGGGATCAGCCCCAGCATTTT. It yields the protein CASSPLPQGDQPQHF.

The V and J genes are TRBV7-9 and TRBJ1-2; 7 bases line up with TRBD1. Trimming removed 10 bases from V and 6 bases from J; junction bases left unmatched: 11. The length of the CDR3 is 13 residues. Per germline, CDR1 SEHNR and CDR2 FQNEAQ (reference sequence). The CDR3 DNA follows: TGTGCCACCCCTCCGGACAGGACAGATGGCTACACCTTC. This translates into CATPPDRTDGYTF.